This TCR beta chain comes out of a study of cytomegalovirus exposure and HLA in healthy donors. The PCR contained 60 Vbeta and 13 Jbeta primers. Here immunoSEQ multiplex PCR was the method, and the copy in TCRdb shows in-frame clones only, minus some. Among approximately 190,000 clones listed, roughly four fifths were seen once. Germline CDR1 SGDLS, CDR2 YYNGEE. V dropped 2 bases and J dropped 7 bases, with 13 bases sitting between them. The CDR3 runs 15 residues. The chain is built from TRBV9 and TRBJ1-6; D unresolved. This sequence originates from a boy aged 2 to 10 in good health and CMV-seronegative. Sequenced input: PBMCs. CDR3 in DNA: TGTGCCAGCAGCGTCGGGATAGGCGGGAATTCACCCCTCCACTTT. It encodes CASSVGIGGNSPLHF.